This T cell receptor beta chain stems from a study of cytomegalovirus exposure and HLA in healthy donors. Study in general: Drawn from HLA-typed donors, about 82 million unique TCRs were held in an early data release. Study-wide points: A later analysis found TCR association rates differed by HLA locus, highest for DRB1 and lowest for HLA-C. Per a prior analysis, the majority of TCR beta V segments were productive roughly 87% or roughly 30% of the time.

Germline V lookup: CDR1 SGHTA, CDR2 FQGTGA. CDR3 length equals 16 residues. V was trimmed by 5 bases and J by 0 bases, leaving 11 bases between them. Healthy bone marrow donors made up the donors. Details on this clone: No antigen is known for it.

The PCR used 60 Vbeta and 13 Jbeta primers. Libraries were prepared by immunoSEQ multiplex PCR; TCRdb keeps only in-frame clonotypes and omits some of them. The sample has 120,000 or so clones, about 80% seen once; the top ten hold 1.5%. The sequencing input was PBMCs. The sequence was obtained from a woman in her late teens or twenties in good health and CMV-seronegative. The J gene is TRBJ2-6, the V gene TRBV7-3; no clear D gene. The CDR3 DNA sequence: TGTGCCAGCAGCCCAAATGCAGGCTCTGGGGCCAACGTCCTGACTTTC. This translates into CASSPNAGSGANVLTF.